These T cell receptor beta chains were read from a single sample in a study of T cell changes during pregnancy in multiple sclerosis. The table came from immunoSEQ multiplex PCR; TCRdb's copy has only in-frame clones and leaves some out. The sample includes roughly 30,000 clones, about 88% of them seen just once. Sequences were derived from CD8+ T cells from peripheral blood mononuclear cells, sampled after pregnancy. These receptors all come from a female donor with multiple sclerosis, enrolled in a pregnancy study. Each CDR3 is given with its conserved first and last residue. A D gene is named only where the DNA matches it firmly.

>NA|TRBV27|TRBJ2-2|10
TGTGCCAGCACCCGACACCGGAGGGTTTTT
CASTRHRRVF
>NA|TRBV6-1|TRBJ2-6|15
TGTGCCAGCAGTGAACAGGGCTCTGGGGCCAACGTCCTGACTTTC
CASSEQGSGANVLTF
>NA|TRBV27|TRBJ2-3|15
TGTGCCAGCAGTTTAAGGCCTAGCTTTACAGATACGCAGTATTTT
CASSLRPSFTDTQYF
>TRBD2|TRBV29-1|TRBJ2-3|15
TGCAGCGTTGAATTGCTAGCGGGAGGCACAGATACGCAGTATTTT
CSVELLAGGTDTQYF
>TRBD2|TRBV5-4|TRBJ2-1|18
TGTGCCAGCAGCCCCACCAGGGGACTAGCGGGAGGTATTAATGAGCAGTTCTTC
CASSPTRGLAGGINEQFF
>NA|TRBV6-5|TRBJ1-1|14
TGTGCCAGCAGTTACTCGACAGGGAACACTGAAGCTTTCTTT
CASSYSTGNTEAFF
>NA|TRBV7-9|TRBJ2-1|13
TGTGCCAGCAGCTTAGCGGCGGGGAATGAGCAGTTCTTC
CASSLAAGNEQFF
>NA|TRBV2|TRBJ2-1|16
TGTGCCAGCAGTGAAGCAGACCTAGCGCTTCGCAATGAGCAGTTCTTC
CASSEADLALRNEQFF
>TRBD1|TRBV4-3|TRBJ1-2|17
TGCGCCAGCAGCCAAGATCGGTTACAGGGGGGATTCTATGGCTACACCTTC
CASSQDRLQGGFYGYTF
>TRBD1|TRBV7-6|TRBJ1-1|14
TGTGCCAGCAGCTGGACAGGGAGTAACACTGAAGCTTTCTTT
CASSWTGSNTEAFF
>TRBD1|TRBV27|TRBJ1-2|13
TGTGCCAGCAGTGAAGGACAGGACTATGGCTACACCTTC
CASSEGQDYGYTF